This T cell receptor (beta chain) was sequenced during a study of control samples from healthy donors and cancer patients. TCRdb's table, derived via immunoSEQ multiplex PCR, lists solely in-frame clones and lacks some. The table lists about 180,000 clones, around 89% of them singletons. The CDR3 spans 14 residues. CDR1 is SGHAT, CDR2 FQDESV, per germline (reference sequence). The ends were cut back, 0 bases at V and 6 bases at J, with 12 bases in the middle. This TCR came from a woman aged 45-59 years in good health. This chain joins TRBV11-1 and TRBJ2-7; D possibly matches TRBD1 or TRBD2 (5 bases each). The source material was blood. CDR3: CASSLAPMGREQYF. DNA of the CDR3: TGTGCCAGCAGCTTAGCTCCGATGGGACGCGAGCAGTACTTC.